This note documents a single T cell receptor beta chain sequence. Its antigen remains undetermined. Base qualities are not recorded, but no much larger clone differs from it by a single base. This entry comes from a study of blood T cell repertoires in COVID-19 (dated by TCRdb to 2018 to 2020). About the study as a whole: Collaborator samples came from the United States, Italy and Spain and covered acute and convalescent phases of COVID-19. The prospective study material was composed of cDNA or gDNA derived from T cells, B-cell-depleted T cells, or PBMCs. Subjects who had been exposed to COVID-19, were actively infected with it, or had recovered from it provided the deeply sampled blood TCRbeta repertoires that made up the dataset. The repertoires were made available in a free public database intended to serve as a resource for research on the immune response to SARS-CoV-2. Samples came from the ongoing ImmuneRACE study (first 160 participants) plus 1,254 subjects from 6 global collaborators. Nearly every sample came with metadata listing a de-identified subject ID, COVID-19 status, age in years and sex. HLA class I and class II types, where available, came from metadata supplied by the sample provider rather than from assay-based typing. Overall study outcomes, separate from this receptor: Clinical and demographic metadata were provided uncurated, with the amount varying by source and participant.

The collaborating institutions used their own protocols to collect whole blood in K2EDTA tubes. For TCRbeta analysis, collaborator samples were shipped as frozen whole blood, as isolated PBMCs, or as DNA extracted from either sample type. TCRbeta CDR3 regions were amplified from genomic DNA by means of the immunoSEQ Assay, a bias-controlled multiplex PCR. In the paper's pipeline: The number of nucleated cells in each sample was estimated from the amplification of reference gene primers within the assay. To quantify the absolute abundance of each unique TCRbeta CDR3 rearrangement, sequence reads were collapsed and filtered. For each sample, productive Simpson clonality was calculated by taking the square root of Simpson's diversity index across productive rearrangements. TCRdb carries this immuneACCESS record with in-frame sequences only. Its versions omit some clonotypes, under half of them owing to an unresolved V gene in the studies checked, with the rest unexplained. V, J and clone size are those of that table, while D and trimming were read from the DNA. The sample yields under 200,000 clones; 85% were counted once. The ten largest clones take up about 5% of the sample.

Compared with germline, V lacks 0 bases and J lacks 0 bases; bases without a gene match: 6. Based on the germline V gene, the CDR1 and CDR2 sequences are SGHRS and YFSETQ. The CDR3 sequence holds 17 residues, the cysteine and phenylalanine included. Just the 51-base CDR3 DNA is kept, in frame starting at base 1. Recombination joined TRBV5-1 with TRBJ1-5, with 7 bases aligning to TRBD1. This TCR derives from a woman older than 75 with acute or convalescent COVID-19. Sequences were obtained from peripheral blood. The CDR3 region: CASSLGDSRTSNQPQHF. The DNA sequence is TGCGCCAGCAGCTTGGGGGACAGTAGAACTAGCAATCAGCCCCAGCATTTT.